The clone carrying this TCR beta chain was detected once. The germline V gene has CDR1 SGHRS and CDR2 YFSETQ. V gave up 0 bases and J gave up 4 bases, with 14 bases separating them. The CDR3 is made up of 15 amino acids. These data belong to a study of blood T cell repertoires in COVID-19. Profiling relied on immunoSEQ multiplex PCR, and the TCRdb table lists in-frame clones only, not all of them. This sample has 200,000 to 250,000 clones, with 82% found just once. The genes are TRBV5-1 and TRBJ2-7; a possible D gene is TRBD1 (8 bases). The sequencing input was peripheral blood. This TCR was sampled from a woman of 80 years or more with acute or convalescent COVID-19. The DNA for the CDR3 is TGCGCCAGCAGCTTGGGTGACAGGGGACTATACGAGCAGTACTTC. Amino acid sequence: CASSLGDRGLYEQYF.